This TCR beta chain was documented in a study of shared clonotypes between healthy human individuals. General study results and limits: Naive subsets generally had larger estimated richness than memory subsets.

Germline V gives CDR1 SGHAT, CDR2 FQNNGV. With V trimmed by 6 bases and J by 1 base, 6 bases remained unmatched. This CDR3 comprises 16 residues. The assay was run at deep level. Several immunoSEQ 96-well plates shared each subset's DNA, each plate a replicate. Under the authors' procedure: For the immunoSEQ data, sequences were junction-only without quality scores, so filtering differed. Using immunoSEQ multiplex PCR, the repertoire was profiled, and TCRdb retains in-frame clones only, with some absent. The V and J calls and the clone size are those of that table, but D and trimming were determined from the DNA. The sample yields fewer than 3 million clones, less than 95% seen once. Comments on this clone: Antigen: not known.

The sequence came from a man between 18 and 29 years old in good health. Some clones in this sample may be carry-over from other donors' samples. Sequenced sample: naive CD4+ T cells from PBMCs. The subset denotes: CD45RA+ positively selected. The chain combines TRBV11-2 with TRBJ2-1; TRBD2 matches 10 bases. CDR3 nucleotides: TGTGCCAGCAGGAGAGCGGGAGGGGTTTCCTACAATGAGCAGTTCTTC. This sequence encodes CASRRAGGVSYNEQFF. Combining the CDR3 with reference TRBV11-2 and TRBJ2-1 gives the whole variable domain EAGVAQSPRYKIIEKRQSVAFWCNPISGHATLYWYQQILGQGPKLLIQFQNNGVVDDSQLPKDRFSAERLKGVDSTLKIQPAKLEDSAVYLCASRRAGGVSYNEQFFGPGTRLTVL.